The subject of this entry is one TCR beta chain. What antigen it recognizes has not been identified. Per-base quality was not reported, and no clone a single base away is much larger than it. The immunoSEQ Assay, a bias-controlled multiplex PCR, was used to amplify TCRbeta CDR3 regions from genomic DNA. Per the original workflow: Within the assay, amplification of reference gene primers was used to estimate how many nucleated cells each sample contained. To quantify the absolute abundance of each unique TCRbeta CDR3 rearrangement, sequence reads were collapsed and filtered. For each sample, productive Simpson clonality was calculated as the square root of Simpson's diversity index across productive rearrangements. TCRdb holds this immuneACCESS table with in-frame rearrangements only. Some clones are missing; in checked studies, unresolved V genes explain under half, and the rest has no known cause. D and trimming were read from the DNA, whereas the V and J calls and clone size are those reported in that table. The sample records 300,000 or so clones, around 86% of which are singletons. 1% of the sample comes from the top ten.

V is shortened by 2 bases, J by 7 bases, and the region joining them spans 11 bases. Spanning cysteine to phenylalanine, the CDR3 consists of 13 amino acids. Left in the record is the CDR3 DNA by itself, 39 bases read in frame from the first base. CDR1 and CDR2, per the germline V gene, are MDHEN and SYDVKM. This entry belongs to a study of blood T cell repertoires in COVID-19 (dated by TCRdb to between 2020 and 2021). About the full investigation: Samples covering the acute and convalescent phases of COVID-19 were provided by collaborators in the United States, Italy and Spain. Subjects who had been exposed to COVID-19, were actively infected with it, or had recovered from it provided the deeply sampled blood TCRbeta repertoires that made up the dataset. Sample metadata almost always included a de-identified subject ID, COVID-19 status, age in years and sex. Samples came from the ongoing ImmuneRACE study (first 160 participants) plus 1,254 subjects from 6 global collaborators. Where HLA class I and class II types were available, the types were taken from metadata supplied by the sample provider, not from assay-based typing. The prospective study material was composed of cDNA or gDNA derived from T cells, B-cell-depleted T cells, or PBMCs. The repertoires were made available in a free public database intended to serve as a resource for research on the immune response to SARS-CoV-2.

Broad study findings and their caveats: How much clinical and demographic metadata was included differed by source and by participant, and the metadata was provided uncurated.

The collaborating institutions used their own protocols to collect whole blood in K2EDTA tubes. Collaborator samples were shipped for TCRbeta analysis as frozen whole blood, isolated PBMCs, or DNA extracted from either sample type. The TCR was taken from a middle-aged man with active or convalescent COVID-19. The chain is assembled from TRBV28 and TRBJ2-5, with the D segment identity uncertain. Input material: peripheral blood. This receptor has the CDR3 CASSLAVVGTQYF. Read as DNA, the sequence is TGTGCCAGCAGTTTAGCGGTGGTGGGGACCCAGTACTTC.